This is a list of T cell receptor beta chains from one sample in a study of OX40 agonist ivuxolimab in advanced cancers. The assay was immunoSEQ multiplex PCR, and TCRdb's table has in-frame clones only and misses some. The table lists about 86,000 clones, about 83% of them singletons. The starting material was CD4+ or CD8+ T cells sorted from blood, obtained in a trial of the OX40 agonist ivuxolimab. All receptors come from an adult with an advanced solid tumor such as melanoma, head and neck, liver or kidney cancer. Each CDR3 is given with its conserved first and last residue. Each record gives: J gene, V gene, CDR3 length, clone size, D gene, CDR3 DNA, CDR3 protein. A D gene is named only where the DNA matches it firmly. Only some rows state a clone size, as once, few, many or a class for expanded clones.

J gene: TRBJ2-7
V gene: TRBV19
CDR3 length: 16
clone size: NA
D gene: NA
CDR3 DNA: TGTGCCAGTAGTCCAACTCGGGCCAGTTTAACCTACGAGCAGTACTTC
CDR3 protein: CASSPTRASLTYEQYF

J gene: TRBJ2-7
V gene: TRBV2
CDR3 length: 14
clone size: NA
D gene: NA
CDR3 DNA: TGTGCCAGCAGTGAAGTAATAGTCTCCTACGAGCAGTACTTC
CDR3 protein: CASSEVIVSYEQYF

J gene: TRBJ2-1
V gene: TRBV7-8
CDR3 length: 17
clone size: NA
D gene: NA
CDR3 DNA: TGTGCCAGCAGCTTAGCGGGGGCTAGCGAGAAATTCAATGAGCAGTTCTTC
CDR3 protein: CASSLAGASEKFNEQFF

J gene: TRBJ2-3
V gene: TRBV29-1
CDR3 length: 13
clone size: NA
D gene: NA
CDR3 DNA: TGCAGCGTAGAGGTTGGCGGGCCAGATACGCAGTATTTT
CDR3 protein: CSVEVGGPDTQYF

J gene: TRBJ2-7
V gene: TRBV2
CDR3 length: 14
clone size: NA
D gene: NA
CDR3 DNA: TGTGCCAGCACCGAACGACTCGCCACCTACGAGCAGTACTTC
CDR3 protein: CASTERLATYEQYF

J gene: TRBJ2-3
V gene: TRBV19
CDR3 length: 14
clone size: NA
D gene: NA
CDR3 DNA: TGTGCCTCGAACCCTCAGGGGCCAGCAGATACGCAGTATTTT
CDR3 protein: CASNPQGPADTQYF

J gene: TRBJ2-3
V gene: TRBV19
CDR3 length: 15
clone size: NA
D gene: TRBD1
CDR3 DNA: TGTGCCAGTAACCCCAGGACAGGGGGCACAGATACGCAGTATTTT
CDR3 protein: CASNPRTGGTDTQYF

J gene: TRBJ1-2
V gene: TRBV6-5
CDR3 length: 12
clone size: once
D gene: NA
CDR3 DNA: TGTGCCAGCAGTTACGTGGGAAAGGGCTACACCTTC
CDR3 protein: CASSYVGKGYTF

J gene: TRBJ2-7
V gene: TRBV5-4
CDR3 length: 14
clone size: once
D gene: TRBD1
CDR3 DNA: TGTGCCAGCAGGGTGGACAGGGCACGCTACGAGCAGTACTTC
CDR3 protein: CASRVDRARYEQYF

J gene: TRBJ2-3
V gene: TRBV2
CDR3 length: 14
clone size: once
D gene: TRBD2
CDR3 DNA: TGTGCCAGCAGGGGACTAGCGGTCACAGATACGCAGTATTTT
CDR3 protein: CASRGLAVTDTQYF

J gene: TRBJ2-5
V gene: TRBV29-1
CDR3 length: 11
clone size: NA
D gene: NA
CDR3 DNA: TGCAGCGCCGACCGCCAAGAGACCCAGTACTTC
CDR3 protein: CSADRQETQYF

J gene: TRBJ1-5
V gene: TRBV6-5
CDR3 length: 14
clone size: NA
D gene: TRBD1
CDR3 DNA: TGTGCCAGCAGTGTAAGGGGGCAAGGTCAGCCCCAGCATTTT
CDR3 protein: CASSVRGQGQPQHF

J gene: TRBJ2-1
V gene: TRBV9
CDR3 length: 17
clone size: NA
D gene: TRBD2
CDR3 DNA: TGTGCCAGCAGCGTAGGAGAGCGGGGGGGGAGGTACAATGAGCAGTTCTTC
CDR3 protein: CASSVGERGGRYNEQFF

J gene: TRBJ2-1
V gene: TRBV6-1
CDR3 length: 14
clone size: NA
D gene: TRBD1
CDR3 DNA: TGTGCCAGCAGTCGGGACAGCCTTTACAATGAGCAGTTCTTC
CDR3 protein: CASSRDSLYNEQFF

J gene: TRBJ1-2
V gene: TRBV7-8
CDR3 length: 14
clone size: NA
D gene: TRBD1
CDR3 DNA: TGTGCCAGCAGCTTAAACAGGGGGCTAAAAGGCTACACCTTC
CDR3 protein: CASSLNRGLKGYTF

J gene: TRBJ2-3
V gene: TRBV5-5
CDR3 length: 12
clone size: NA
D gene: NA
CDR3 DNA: TGTGCCAGCAGCCCTGATTCAGATACGCAGTATTTT
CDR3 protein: CASSPDSDTQYF

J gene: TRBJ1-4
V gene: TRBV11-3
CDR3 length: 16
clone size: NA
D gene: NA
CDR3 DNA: TGTGCCAGCAGCCCAGGAGGTGGGAGGACTAATGAAAAACTGTTTTTT
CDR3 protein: CASSPGGGRTNEKLFF

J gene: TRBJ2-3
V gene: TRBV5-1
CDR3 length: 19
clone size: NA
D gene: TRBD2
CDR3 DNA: TGCGCCAGCAGCTTGTTCGGGACTAGCGGGGGGGCCGGGTTAAGGACGCAGTATTTT
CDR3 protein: CASSLFGTSGGAGLRTQYF

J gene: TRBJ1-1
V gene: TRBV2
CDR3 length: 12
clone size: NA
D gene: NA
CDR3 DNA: TGTGCCAGCATACAGGTTTTGAGGGAAGCTTTCTTT
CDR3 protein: CASIQVLREAFF

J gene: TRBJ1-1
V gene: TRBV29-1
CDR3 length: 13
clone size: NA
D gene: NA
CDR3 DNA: TGCAGCGTTGAAGGGTACATGAACACTGAAGCTTTCTTT
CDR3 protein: CSVEGYMNTEAFF

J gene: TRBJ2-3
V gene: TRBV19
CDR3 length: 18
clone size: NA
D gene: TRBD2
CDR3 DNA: TGTGCCAGTAGTCCATATGGGACTAGCGGGAGTCTCACAGATACGCAGTATTTT
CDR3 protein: CASSPYGTSGSLTDTQYF

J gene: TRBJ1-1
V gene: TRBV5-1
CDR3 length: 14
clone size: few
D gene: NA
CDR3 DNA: TGCGCCAGCAGTTGGGGGGCGATCGACACTGAAGCTTTCTTT
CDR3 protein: CASSWGAIDTEAFF

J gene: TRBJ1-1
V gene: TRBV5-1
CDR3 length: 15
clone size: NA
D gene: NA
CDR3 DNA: TGCGCCAGCAGCTCGGTTCCGGAGAGGGGCACTGAAGCTTTCTTT
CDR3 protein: CASSSVPERGTEAFF

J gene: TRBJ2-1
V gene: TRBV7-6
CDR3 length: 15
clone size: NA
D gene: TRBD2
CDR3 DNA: TGTGCCAGCAGAGCTAGCGGGGGGGCGGACAATGAGCAGTTCTTC
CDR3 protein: CASRASGGADNEQFF

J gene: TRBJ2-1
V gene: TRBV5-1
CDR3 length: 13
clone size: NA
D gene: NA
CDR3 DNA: TGCGCCAGCTCTCCTGGGGGGAACAATGAGCAGTTCTTC
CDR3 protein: CASSPGGNNEQFF

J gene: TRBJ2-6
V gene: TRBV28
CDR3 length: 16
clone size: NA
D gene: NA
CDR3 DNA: TGTGCCAGCAGATATTCTGCAGGGGCTGGGGCCAACGTCCTGACTTTC
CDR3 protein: CASRYSAGAGANVLTF

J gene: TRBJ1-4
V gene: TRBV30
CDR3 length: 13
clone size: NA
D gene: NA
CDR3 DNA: TGTGCCTGGAGGGTGGCGGCTAATGAAAAACTGTTTTTT
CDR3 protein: CAWRVAANEKLFF

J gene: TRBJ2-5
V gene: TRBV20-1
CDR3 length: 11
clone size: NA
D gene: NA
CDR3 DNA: TGCAGCGGACCAGCCCGGGAGACCCAGTACTTC
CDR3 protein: CSGPARETQYF

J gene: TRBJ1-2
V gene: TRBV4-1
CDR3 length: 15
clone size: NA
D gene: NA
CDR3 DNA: TGCGCCAGCAGCCAAGGAAGGGGTGGGGGCTATGGCTACACCTTC
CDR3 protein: CASSQGRGGGYGYTF

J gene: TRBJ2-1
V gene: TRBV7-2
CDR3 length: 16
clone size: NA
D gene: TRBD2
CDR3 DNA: TGTGCCAGCAGCCTAAGGAAGAGCGGACTAGCGAATGAGCAGTTCTTC
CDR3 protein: CASSLRKSGLANEQFF

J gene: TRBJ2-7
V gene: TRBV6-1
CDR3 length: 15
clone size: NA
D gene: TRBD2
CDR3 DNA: TGTGCCATCTCGTTAGGCGCGGGAGGCGGCTACGAGCAGTACTTC
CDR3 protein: CAISLGAGGGYEQYF

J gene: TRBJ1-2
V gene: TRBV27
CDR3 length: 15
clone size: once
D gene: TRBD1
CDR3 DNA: TGTGCCAGCAGTGCTCCGGGACAGGGGGCGGGAGGCTACACCTTC
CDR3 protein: CASSAPGQGAGGYTF

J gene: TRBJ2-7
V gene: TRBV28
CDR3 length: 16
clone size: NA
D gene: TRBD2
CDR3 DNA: TGTGCCAGCATTCTCAATAGCGGGAGGCGGATTTACGAGCAGTACTTC
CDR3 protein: CASILNSGRRIYEQYF

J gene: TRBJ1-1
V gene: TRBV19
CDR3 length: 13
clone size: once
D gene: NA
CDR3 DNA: TGTGCCAGTAGTTGGGCGGAGAACACTGAAGCTTTCTTT
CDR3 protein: CASSWAENTEAFF

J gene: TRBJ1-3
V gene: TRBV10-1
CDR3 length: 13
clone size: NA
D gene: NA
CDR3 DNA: TGCGCCAGTGTTAATAGGGGTAGAAACACCATATATTTT
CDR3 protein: CASVNRGRNTIYF

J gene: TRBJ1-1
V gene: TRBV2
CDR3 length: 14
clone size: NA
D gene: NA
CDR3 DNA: TGTGCCAGCAGTGAAACCAGGGTGAACACTGAAGCTTTCTTT
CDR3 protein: CASSETRVNTEAFF

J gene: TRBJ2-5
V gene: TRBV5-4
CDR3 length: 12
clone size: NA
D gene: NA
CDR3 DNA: TGTGCCAGCAGCTTTTGGGAAGAGACCCAGTACTTC
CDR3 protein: CASSFWEETQYF

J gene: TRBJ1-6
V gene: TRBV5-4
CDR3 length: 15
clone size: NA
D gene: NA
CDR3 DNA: TGTGCCAGCAGCTTCGGGGGGGTGACGAATTCACCCCTCCACTTT
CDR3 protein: CASSFGGVTNSPLHF

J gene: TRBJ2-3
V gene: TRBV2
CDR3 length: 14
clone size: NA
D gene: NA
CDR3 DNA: TGTGCCACCAGGACATATGAGAGCACAGATACGCAGTATTTT
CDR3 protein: CATRTYESTDTQYF

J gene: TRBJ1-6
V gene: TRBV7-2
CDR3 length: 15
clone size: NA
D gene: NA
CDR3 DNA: TGTGCCAGCACCCTTACTCAGGGCCTTAATTCACCCCTCCACTTT
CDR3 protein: CASTLTQGLNSPLHF

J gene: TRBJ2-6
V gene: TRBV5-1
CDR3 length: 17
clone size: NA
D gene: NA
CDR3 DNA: TGCGCCAGCAGCTTAGTGACTAGTTCCTTTGGGGCCAACGTCCTGACTTTC
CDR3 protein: CASSLVTSSFGANVLTF

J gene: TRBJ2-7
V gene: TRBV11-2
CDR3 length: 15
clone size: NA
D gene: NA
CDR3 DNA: TGTGCCAGCAGCTTAGAGGGCAGGGGCTCCTACGAGCAGTACTTC
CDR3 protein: CASSLEGRGSYEQYF

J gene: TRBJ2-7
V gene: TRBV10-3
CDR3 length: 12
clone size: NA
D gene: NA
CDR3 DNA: TGTCACACTACAGCGGCTCCCTACGAGCAGTACTTC
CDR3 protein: CHTTAAPYEQYF

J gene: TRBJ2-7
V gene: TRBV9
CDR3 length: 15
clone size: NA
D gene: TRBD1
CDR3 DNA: TGTGCCAGCAGCGTCACAGGGGCGCGATCCTACGAGCAGTACTTC
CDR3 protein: CASSVTGARSYEQYF

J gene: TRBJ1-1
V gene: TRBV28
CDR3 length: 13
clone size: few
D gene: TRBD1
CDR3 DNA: TGTGCCAGCAGTCCAACAGGGGGCACTGAAGCTTTCTTT
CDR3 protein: CASSPTGGTEAFF

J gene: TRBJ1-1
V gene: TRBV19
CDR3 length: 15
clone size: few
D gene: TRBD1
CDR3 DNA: TGTGCCAGTAGTAGAAGACAGGGGGCGAAAGCTGAAGCTTTCTTT
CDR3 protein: CASSRRQGAKAEAFF

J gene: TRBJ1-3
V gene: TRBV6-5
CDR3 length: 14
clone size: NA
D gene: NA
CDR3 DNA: TGTGCCAGCAGGCCCGGGCTATCTGGAAACACCATATATTTT
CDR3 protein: CASRPGLSGNTIYF

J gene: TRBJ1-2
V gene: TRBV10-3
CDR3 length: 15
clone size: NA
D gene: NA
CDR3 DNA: TGTGCCGTCAGTGAGTCGGCGTCAACTAACTATGGCTACACCTTC
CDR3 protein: CAVSESASTNYGYTF

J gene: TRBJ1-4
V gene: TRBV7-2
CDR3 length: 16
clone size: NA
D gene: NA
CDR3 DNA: TGTGCCAGCAGCTTAAACTCGGGAGGGTTCGGGGAAAAACTGTTTTTT
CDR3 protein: CASSLNSGGFGEKLFF

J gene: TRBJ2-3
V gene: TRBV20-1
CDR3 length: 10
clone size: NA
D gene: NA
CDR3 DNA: TGCAGTGCTACTTCAGATACGCAGTATTTT
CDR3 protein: CSATSDTQYF

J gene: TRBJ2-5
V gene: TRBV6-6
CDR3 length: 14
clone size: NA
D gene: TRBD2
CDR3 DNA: TGTGCCAGCGGACCGACCCTAGCGGAAGAGACCCAGTACTTC
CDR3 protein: CASGPTLAEETQYF

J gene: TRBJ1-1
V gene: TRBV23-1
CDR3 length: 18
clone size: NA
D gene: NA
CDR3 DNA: TGCGCCAGCAGTCAATCGGGGAAGAGACAGCCTGGTGACACTGAAGCTTTCTTT
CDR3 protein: CASSQSGKRQPGDTEAFF

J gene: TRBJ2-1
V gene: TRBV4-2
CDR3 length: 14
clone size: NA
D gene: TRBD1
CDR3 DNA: TGTGCCAGCAGCCCCGGGACAGCCTACAATGAGCAGTTCTTC
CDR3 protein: CASSPGTAYNEQFF

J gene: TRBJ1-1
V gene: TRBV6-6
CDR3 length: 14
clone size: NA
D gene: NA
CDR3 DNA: TGTGCCATAAAAAGGAGCAGGGCGGACACTGAAGCTTTCTTT
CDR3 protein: CAIKRSRADTEAFF

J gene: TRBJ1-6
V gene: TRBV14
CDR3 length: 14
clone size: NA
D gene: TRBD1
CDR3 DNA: TGTGCCAGCAGCCACTCGGGACAGAATTCACCCCTCCACTTT
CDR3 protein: CASSHSGQNSPLHF